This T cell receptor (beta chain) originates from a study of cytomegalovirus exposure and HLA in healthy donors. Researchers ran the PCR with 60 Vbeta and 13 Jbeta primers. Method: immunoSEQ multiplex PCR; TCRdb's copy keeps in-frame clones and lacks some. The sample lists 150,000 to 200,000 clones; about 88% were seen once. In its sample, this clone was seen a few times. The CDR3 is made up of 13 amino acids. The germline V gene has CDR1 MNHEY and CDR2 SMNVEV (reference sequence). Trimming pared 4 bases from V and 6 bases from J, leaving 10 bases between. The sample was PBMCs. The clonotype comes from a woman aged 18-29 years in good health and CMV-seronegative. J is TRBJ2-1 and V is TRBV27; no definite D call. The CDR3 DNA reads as TGTGCCAGCAGTTCGTTACTGTCCAATGAGCAGTTCTTC. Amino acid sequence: CASSSLLSNEQFF.